The sequence of this T cell receptor (beta chain) was determined in a study of T cells during gluten challenge in celiac disease (dated by TCRdb to about 2017). For the study in its entirety: Blood was collected at baseline, day 6 and day 14 of the challenge, whereas duodenal biopsies were collected at baseline and day 14. Single-cell libraries were sequenced paired-end 250 bp and bulk libraries paired-end 300 bp on the Illumina MiSeq.

This clonotype was detected only once. No much larger clone exists at a distance of one base, and base qualities are not known. One read alone makes for weak evidence. Blood cells were gated as tetramer-binding CD4+ effector-memory gut-homing T cells: CD3+, CD45RA-, CD62L-, integrin beta7+, with lineage markers excluded. A 14-day oral dietary gluten challenge was undertaken by treated celiac disease patients on a gluten-free diet so that recall of gluten-specific T cells could be studied. Sorting was performed on an Aria II cell sorter as single cells, and bulk sorting was additionally performed when tetramer-positive cells were relatively numerous. Peripheral blood mononuclear cells were isolated by Ficoll density gradient centrifugation and cryopreserved before staining. Thawed cells were stained with a pool of PE-conjugated HLA-DQ:gluten tetramers presenting immunodominant gluten epitopes before sorting of tetramer-binding CD4+ T cells. After HLA-DQ:gluten tetramer staining, the blood samples went through tetramer-based enrichment.

What the work shows at the level of the full study, not this receptor alone: In about seven patients, 12-44% of single-cell TCR-alpha/beta clonotypes seen at the latest time point had also been present at baseline, compared with about 52-56% in the bulk data. Only 2 patients with many gluten-specific T cells had their challenge samples analyzed by bulk sequencing. The circulating gluten-specific T cells hit their peak on day 6, and the day-6 repertoire seemed to be made up largely of expanded preexisting memory clonotypes. On day 6, circulating gluten-specific T cells had a lower sample-corrected Shannon diversity, showing that clonal expansion increased.

To prepare the library, 5' RACE was applied. These reads were obtained on an Illumina MiSeq. A modified SMART protocol was used for preparation of bulk TCR libraries. On the authors' methods: Selected pRESTO steps were used to preprocess the reads, and IMGT/HighV-QUEST was used to assign V, D, J genes and CDR3 junctions. Only bulk sequences found in at least two replicates with 10 or more cumulative reads were retained. In samples containing more than 20 cells, repertoire diversity was estimated using an undersampling-corrected Shannon index. TCRdb reanalyzed the raw reads on its own, using fastp at Q25 for trimming and MiXCR for clone calling, and kept in-frame beta chains. Under each unique CDR3 protein, matching rows form one entry showing the most common genes and DNA. Here the V and J calls rest on TCRdb's processing, not on the authors' analysis. Here the sample has some 270 distinct CDR3 sequences; 8.8% occur a single time. The ten largest clones add up to roughly 42% of the sample.

The CDR3 numbers 14 residues from cysteine through phenylalanine. Only the CDR3 part of the read is kept: 42 bases, read in frame from the first base. CDR1 MGHRA and CDR2 YSYEKL are derived from the germline V gene. Trimming leaves V shorter by 4 bases and J shorter by 6 bases, with the junction holding 7 bases beyond the gene matches. The chain is made from TRBV4-1 and TRBJ2-7, with 9 bases matching TRBD2. The sequenced sample was gluten-specific CD4+ T cells sorted from blood using tetramers, obtained at baseline or on day 6, 14 or 28 of gluten challenge (not recorded which). The clonotype originates from a female donor with celiac disease. CDR3 loop: CASSLREGGSEQYF. The sequenced DNA is TGCGCCAGCAGCCTGCGGGAGGGGGGGTCCGAGCAGTACTTC.